This TCR beta chain originates from a study of blood T cells in healthy people across ages. General study points: Long-lived donors had more naive CD4+ cells and higher diversity than aged donors.

Regarding this clonotype: Its matching antigen is unknown.

CDR1 SGHTA and CDR2 FQGNSA come from the germline V gene. There are 15 residues in the CDR3. A second roughly 6 to 11 cycle PCR used barcoded and J-beta primers. Via MiXCR, TCRdb re-called the 5' RACE reads, giving one row per CDR3 protein. The table lists 790,000 or so distinct CDR3 sequences, roughly 50% of them singletons. The specimen sequenced was blood. V and J are TRBV7-2 and TRBJ2-1; tentative D call: TRBD1 (6 bases). The last part of the DNA fits TRBJ2-7 better; the J call may be wrong. The TCR sequence derives from a man aged 35-49 years in good health. The CDR3 nucleotides are TGTGCCAGCAGCTTAGGTGGGGGCTCCTACAATGAGCAGTACTTC. This encodes CASSLGGGSYNEQYF.